Listed below are T cell receptor beta chains from one sample, sequenced in a study of CD8 T cells in Susac syndrome. TCRdb independently ran MiXCR on the immunoSEQ multiplex PCR reads; one entry per CDR3 protein. Here the sample spans approximately 160,000 distinct CDR3 sequences, roughly 95% being singletons. Sample: CD4+ T cells from PBMCs. All receptors come from a human donor with Susac syndrome. CDR3s include the opening cysteine and the closing phenylalanine or tryptophan. Each record gives: V gene, D gene, clone size, J gene, CDR3 DNA, CDR3 protein. The D gene is left open where the match is weak. The size field is filled for only some rows; it gives once, few, many or a size class.

v_gene: TRBV7-2; d_gene: TRBD1; abundance: -; j_gene: TRBJ2-1; CDR3nt: TGTGCCAGCAGCTGGGACAGGGCGGGAAATGAGCAGTTCTTC; CDR3aa: CASSWDRAGNEQFF
v_gene: TRBV7-9; d_gene: -; abundance: -; j_gene: TRBJ2-3; CDR3nt: TGTGCCAGCAGTCGGCGGGACGGACCAACAGATACGCAGTATTTT; CDR3aa: CASSRRDGPTDTQYF
v_gene: TRBV6-6; d_gene: -; abundance: -; j_gene: TRBJ1-2; CDR3nt: TGTGCCAGCACCGTAGGGGGCTATGGCTACACCTTC; CDR3aa: CASTVGGYGYTF
v_gene: TRBV7-2; d_gene: -; abundance: -; j_gene: TRBJ2-1; CDR3nt: TGTGCCAGCTTGAGGGATCCCTCCTACAATGAGCAGTTCTTC; CDR3aa: CASLRDPSYNEQFF
v_gene: TRBV9; d_gene: -; abundance: -; j_gene: TRBJ1-5; CDR3nt: TGTGCCAGCAGTGTTACAGGGAGTAGCAATCAGCCCCAGCATTTT; CDR3aa: CASSVTGSSNQPQHF
v_gene: TRBV20-1; d_gene: TRBD2; abundance: -; j_gene: TRBJ2-1; CDR3nt: TGCAGTGCTAGTGGGGTAGCGGGAAAGTACAATGAGCAGTTCTTC; CDR3aa: CSASGVAGKYNEQFF
v_gene: TRBV9; d_gene: -; abundance: -; j_gene: TRBJ2-1; CDR3nt: TGTGCCAGCAGCGTAGCCCCGGGGGCGGGGTACAATGAGCAGTTCTTC; CDR3aa: CASSVAPGAGYNEQFF
v_gene: TRBV15; d_gene: -; abundance: -; j_gene: TRBJ2-3; CDR3nt: TGTGCCACCAGCAGACAGACAGATACGCAGTATTTT; CDR3aa: CATSRQTDTQYF
v_gene: TRBV2; d_gene: -; abundance: -; j_gene: TRBJ1-1; CDR3nt: TGTGCCAGCAGAAAGACAGGGAACACTGAAGCTTTCTTT; CDR3aa: CASRKTGNTEAFF
v_gene: TRBV5-4; d_gene: TRBD2; abundance: -; j_gene: TRBJ2-1; CDR3nt: TGTGCCAGCAGCTTGGCCGGTAGCGGGGTGACCTACAATGAGCAGTTCTTC; CDR3aa: CASSLAGSGVTYNEQFF
v_gene: TRBV5-1; d_gene: TRBD2; abundance: -; j_gene: TRBJ2-1; CDR3nt: TGCGCCAGCAGCAGGGGCAGCGGGAGTGACCATGAGCAGTTCTTC; CDR3aa: CASSRGSGSDHEQFF
v_gene: TRBV20-1; d_gene: -; abundance: -; j_gene: TRBJ2-7; CDR3nt: TGCAGTGCGGCGGGACTTTTCTACGAGCAGTACTTC; CDR3aa: CSAAGLFYEQYF
v_gene: TRBV11-1; d_gene: -; abundance: -; j_gene: TRBJ2-2; CDR3nt: TGTGCCAGCAGCTCCCTGGGGGGGGAGCTGTTTTTT; CDR3aa: CASSSLGGELFF
v_gene: TRBV30; d_gene: -; abundance: -; j_gene: TRBJ2-2; CDR3nt: TGTGCCCAGATGCTAGGGTCCACCGGGGAGCTGTTTTTT; CDR3aa: CAQMLGSTGELFF
v_gene: TRBV28; d_gene: TRBD2; abundance: -; j_gene: TRBJ2-1; CDR3nt: TGTGCCAGCAGTTTACTAGCGGACAATGAGCAGTTCTTC; CDR3aa: CASSLLADNEQFF
v_gene: TRBV28; d_gene: TRBD2; abundance: -; j_gene: TRBJ2-7; CDR3nt: TGTGCCAGCAGCCCCTTAGCGGGACACTACGAGCAGTACTTC; CDR3aa: CASSPLAGHYEQYF
v_gene: TRBV6-2/TRBV6-3; d_gene: -; abundance: -; j_gene: TRBJ2-5; CDR3nt: TGTGCCAGCAGTACACCGCGGGGGCGAGGGGAGACCCAGTACTTC; CDR3aa: CASSTPRGRGETQYF
v_gene: TRBV7-9; d_gene: -; abundance: -; j_gene: TRBJ2-7; CDR3nt: TGTGCCAGCAGCCCTGCGCAGGCGGTCTACGAGCAGTACTTC; CDR3aa: CASSPAQAVYEQYF
v_gene: TRBV28; d_gene: TRBD1; abundance: once; j_gene: TRBJ2-7; CDR3nt: TGTGCCAGCAGTTTGAGCCGGGACAGGGCCTACGAGCAGTACTTC; CDR3aa: CASSLSRDRAYEQYF
v_gene: TRBV20-1; d_gene: TRBD1; abundance: -; j_gene: TRBJ1-5; CDR3nt: TGCAGTGCTAGAGAGGGGACAGGGCCTTATCAGCCCCAGCATTTT; CDR3aa: CSAREGTGPYQPQHF
v_gene: TRBV29-1; d_gene: TRBD1; abundance: -; j_gene: TRBJ2-7; CDR3nt: TGCAGCGTAGGGGACAGCTCCTACGAGCAGTACTTC; CDR3aa: CSVGDSSYEQYF
v_gene: TRBV4-3; d_gene: -; abundance: once; j_gene: TRBJ1-2; CDR3nt: TGCGCCAGCAGCCAAGGGACCACCAGCTATGGCTACACCTTC; CDR3aa: CASSQGTTSYGYTF
v_gene: TRBV3-1; d_gene: TRBD2; abundance: -; j_gene: TRBJ2-7; CDR3nt: TGTGCCAGCAGTGGCCGGGACGGGAGGGACTACGAGCAGTACTTC; CDR3aa: CASSGRDGRDYEQYF
v_gene: TRBV28; d_gene: -; abundance: -; j_gene: TRBJ1-5; CDR3nt: TGTGCCAGCAGGGAGGGGACGGTCAATCAGCCCCAGCATTTT; CDR3aa: CASREGTVNQPQHF
v_gene: TRBV12-3/TRBV12-4; d_gene: -; abundance: -; j_gene: TRBJ2-3; CDR3nt: TGTGCCAGCAGTGGATCAGGGAGGGATACGCAGTATTTT; CDR3aa: CASSGSGRDTQYF
v_gene: TRBV28; d_gene: TRBD1; abundance: -; j_gene: TRBJ1-1; CDR3nt: TGTGCCAGCAGTTTACGACAGGGGGTCACTGAAGCTTTCTTT; CDR3aa: CASSLRQGVTEAFF